These T cell receptor beta chains were read from a single sample in a study of blood T cell repertoires in COVID-19. Here immunoSEQ multiplex PCR was the method, and the copy in TCRdb shows in-frame clones only, minus some. This sample yields 200,000 to 250,000 clones, of which around 90% are seen a single time; 0.8% to 0.95% belongs to the top ten. Sequencing input: peripheral blood. These receptors all come from a man aged 25 to 45 with COVID-19, enrolled during active disease. Both conserved end residues are part of each CDR3. Fields, in order: V gene, J gene, D gene, clone size, CDR3 protein, CDR3 DNA. A D gene is named only where the DNA matches it firmly. Clone size appears in some rows only: once, few, many, or a class for an expanded clone.

TRBV3-1/TRBV3-2	TRBJ2-5	.	.	CASSQDSQETQYF	TGTGCCAGCAGCCAAGACTCCCAAGAGACCCAGTACTTC
TRBV7-2	TRBJ2-7	TRBD2	.	CASSLTSGPYEQYF	TGTGCCAGCAGCTTGACTAGCGGACCATACGAGCAGTACTTC
TRBV6-5	TRBJ2-7	TRBD1	.	CASRDRGSYEQYF	TGTGCCAGCAGGGACAGGGGATCCTACGAGCAGTACTTC
TRBV2	TRBJ2-1	.	.	CASTGMVGGASYNEQFF	TGTGCCAGCACAGGCATGGTAGGGGGGGCCTCCTACAATGAGCAGTTCTTC
TRBV20-1	TRBJ1-4	.	.	CSASPEGYEKLFF	TGCAGTGCTAGTCCGGAGGGCTATGAAAAACTGTTTTTT
TRBV3-1/TRBV3-2	TRBJ2-5	TRBD1	.	CASSQETGFQETQYF	TGTGCCAGCAGCCAAGAGACAGGGTTCCAAGAGACCCAGTACTTC
TRBV5-4	TRBJ2-7	TRBD2	.	CASSPPAGDEQYF	TGTGCCAGCAGCCCACCTGCGGGAGACGAGCAGTACTTC
TRBV6-6	TRBJ1-4	TRBD1	once	CASLSRPQGAIEKLFF	TGTGCCAGCCTTTCAAGACCACAGGGGGCGATCGAAAAACTGTTTTTT
TRBV6-5	TRBJ1-1	.	.	CASSYSAGRGTEAFF	TGTGCCAGCAGTTACTCCGCAGGGCGGGGGACTGAAGCTTTCTTT
TRBV18	TRBJ1-6	.	.	CASSPRQSDSPLHF	TGTGCCAGCTCACCGCGGCAGTCTGATTCACCCCTCCACTTT
TRBV19	TRBJ1-5	.	few	CASRGEGVVNQPQHF	TGTGCCAGTAGAGGCGAGGGAGTGGTCAATCAGCCCCAGCATTTT
TRBV4-1	TRBJ2-4	.	.	CASSQHTRGANPGDIQYF	TGCGCCAGCAGCCAACATACCCGGGGGGCCAACCCGGGGGACATTCAGTACTTC
TRBV10-1	TRBJ2-5	.	few	CASSEVLPDSQKQETQYF	TGCGCCAGCAGTGAGGTACTACCGGACAGCCAAAAGCAAGAGACCCAGTACTTC
TRBV10-2	TRBJ1-5	.	.	CASSESDRYNQPQHF	TGCGCCAGCAGTGAGTCGGACAGATACAATCAGCCCCAGCATTTT
TRBV6-5	TRBJ1-5	.	.	CASSNRYQQPQHF	TGTGCCAGCAGTAACAGGTATCAGCAGCCCCAGCATTTT
TRBV9	TRBJ1-6	TRBD1	once	CASSLKTGDSPLHF	TGTGCCAGCAGCCTAAAGACAGGGGATTCACCCCTCCACTTT
TRBV5-6	TRBJ1-4	TRBD1	.	CASSLDRAGEKLFF	TGTGCCAGCAGCCTGGACAGGGCAGGTGAAAAACTGTTTTTT
TRBV30	TRBJ2-2	TRBD2	.	CAWSGTSAGELFF	TGTGCCTGGTCCGGGACTAGCGCCGGGGAGCTGTTTTTT
TRBV2	TRBJ2-7	.	.	CASSVGLTYEQYF	TGTGCCAGCAGTGTCGGGTTAACCTACGAGCAGTACTTC
TRBV19	TRBJ2-2	TRBD2	.	CASSKTSQNTGELFF	TGTGCCAGTAGTAAGACTAGCCAGAACACCGGGGAGCTGTTTTTT
TRBV7-3	TRBJ2-1	.	.	CASSLIGGDSYNEQFF	TGTGCCAGCAGCTTAATAGGAGGGGATAGCTACAATGAGCAGTTCTTC
TRBV6-5	TRBJ2-5	.	.	CASRPREGGWGTQYF	TGTGCCAGCAGACCCCGTGAGGGGGGGTGGGGGACCCAGTACTTC
TRBV10-1	TRBJ2-5	TRBD1	.	CASSQQGAKETQYF	TGCGCCAGCAGTCAACAGGGGGCTAAAGAGACCCAGTACTTC
TRBV27	TRBJ2-2	TRBD2	.	CASSPRGLAANTGELFF	TGTGCCAGCAGTCCCCGAGGACTAGCGGCGAACACCGGGGAGCTGTTTTTT
TRBV5-1	TRBJ1-3	.	.	CASSSETGSGNTIYF	TGCGCCAGCAGCTCGGAGACAGGCTCTGGAAACACCATATATTTT
TRBV6-1	TRBJ1-1	.	once	CASSEDRERAEAFF	TGTGCCAGCAGTGAAGACAGGGAAAGGGCTGAAGCTTTCTTT
TRBV9	TRBJ2-6	.	.	CASSVRESNPDSGANVLTF	TGTGCCAGCAGCGTAAGGGAGTCTAACCCTGACTCTGGGGCCAACGTCCTGACTTTC
TRBV2	TRBJ1-2	TRBD1	.	CASRGTGRGYTF	TGTGCCAGCAGAGGGACAGGGCGCGGCTACACCTTC
TRBV9	TRBJ1-6	.	.	CASSVTYSNNSPLHF	TGTGCCAGCAGCGTAACTTACTCCAATAATTCACCCCTCCACTTT
TRBV5-6	TRBJ1-6	.	.	CASSYETQGYNSPLHF	TGTGCCAGCAGCTACGAAACCCAGGGGTATAATTCACCCCTCCACTTT
TRBV9	TRBJ2-7	TRBD1	.	CASSRQGDSYEQYF	TGTGCCAGCAGTCGACAGGGGGATTCCTACGAGCAGTACTTC
TRBV2	TRBJ1-1	.	.	CASSLGGSTEAFF	TGTGCCAGCAGTCTTGGGGGGTCCACTGAAGCTTTCTTT
TRBV6-5	TRBJ1-2	.	.	CASRLQGNYGYTF	TGTGCCAGCAGGCTACAGGGAAACTATGGCTACACCTTC
TRBV20-1	TRBJ1-1	TRBD1	.	CSASSGGGTEAFF	TGCAGTGCTAGTTCAGGGGGAGGCACTGAAGCTTTCTTT
TRBV5-1	TRBJ1-3	.	.	CASSLTWGSGNTIYF	TGCGCCAGCAGCTTGACATGGGGCTCCGGAAACACCATATATTTT
TRBV10-3	TRBJ1-5	.	.	CAISEYGAGSHQPQHF	TGTGCCATCAGTGAGTATGGGGCAGGGTCGCATCAGCCCCAGCATTTT
TRBV30	TRBJ2-2	TRBD2	.	CAWSLPRGVNTGELFF	TGTGCCTGGAGTCTACCCCGGGGGGTAAACACCGGGGAGCTGTTTTTT
TRBV4-2	TRBJ2-3	TRBD2	.	CASSQDAGGGHADTQYF	TGTGCCAGCAGCCAAGACGCGGGCGGGGGGCACGCAGATACGCAGTATTTT
TRBV5-5	TRBJ1-4	.	.	CASSLEGRDFEKLFF	TGTGCCAGCAGCTTGGAGGGCAGGGACTTTGAAAAACTGTTTTTT
TRBV19	TRBJ2-2	.	.	CASIPAVGPGELFF	TGTGCCAGTATCCCAGCGGTTGGACCCGGGGAGCTGTTTTTT
TRBV7-2	TRBJ2-1	TRBD2	.	CASSFNGGAGFGNEQFF	TGTGCCAGCAGCTTTAACGGGGGGGCCGGTTTCGGGAATGAGCAGTTCTTC
TRBV5-1	TRBJ2-1	.	.	CASSLGRGPSYEQFF	TGCGCCAGCAGCTTGGGGCGGGGACCTAGCTATGAGCAGTTCTTC
TRBV18	TRBJ2-3	TRBD2	once	CASSLFSGGESTDTQYF	TGTGCCAGCTCACTCTTCAGCGGGGGGGAGAGCACAGATACGCAGTATTTT
TRBV10-1	TRBJ1-1	TRBD1	.	CASSESGTGQAFF	TGCGCCAGCAGTGAGTCTGGGACAGGGCAAGCTTTCTTT
TRBV3-1/TRBV3-2	TRBJ1-1	.	.	CASSQGGKGQAFF	TGTGCCAGCAGCCAAGGGGGCAAAGGCCAAGCTTTCTTT
TRBV6-1	TRBJ1-5	.	.	CASSEQGIGGQPQHF	TGTGCCAGCAGTGAACAGGGTATCGGGGGGCAGCCCCAGCATTTT
TRBV25-1	TRBJ2-1	.	.	CASSEYLQGEQFF	TGTGCCAGCAGTGAATATCTACAGGGAGAGCAGTTCTTC
TRBV2	TRBJ2-1	.	.	CASSDRVPSYNEQFF	TGTGCCAGCAGTGACAGGGTTCCCTCCTACAATGAGCAGTTCTTC
TRBV2	TRBJ1-1	TRBD1	.	CASSEATGDRAFF	TGTGCCAGCAGTGAAGCTACAGGGGACCGGGCTTTCTTT
TRBV5-5	TRBJ1-2	.	.	CASRNRGIQGYGYTF	TGTGCCAGCAGAAACCGGGGAATTCAAGGCTATGGCTACACCTTC
TRBV24-1	TRBJ1-2	TRBD1	.	CATSDSGQGGYTF	TGTGCCACCAGTGATTCCGGACAGGGAGGCTACACCTTC